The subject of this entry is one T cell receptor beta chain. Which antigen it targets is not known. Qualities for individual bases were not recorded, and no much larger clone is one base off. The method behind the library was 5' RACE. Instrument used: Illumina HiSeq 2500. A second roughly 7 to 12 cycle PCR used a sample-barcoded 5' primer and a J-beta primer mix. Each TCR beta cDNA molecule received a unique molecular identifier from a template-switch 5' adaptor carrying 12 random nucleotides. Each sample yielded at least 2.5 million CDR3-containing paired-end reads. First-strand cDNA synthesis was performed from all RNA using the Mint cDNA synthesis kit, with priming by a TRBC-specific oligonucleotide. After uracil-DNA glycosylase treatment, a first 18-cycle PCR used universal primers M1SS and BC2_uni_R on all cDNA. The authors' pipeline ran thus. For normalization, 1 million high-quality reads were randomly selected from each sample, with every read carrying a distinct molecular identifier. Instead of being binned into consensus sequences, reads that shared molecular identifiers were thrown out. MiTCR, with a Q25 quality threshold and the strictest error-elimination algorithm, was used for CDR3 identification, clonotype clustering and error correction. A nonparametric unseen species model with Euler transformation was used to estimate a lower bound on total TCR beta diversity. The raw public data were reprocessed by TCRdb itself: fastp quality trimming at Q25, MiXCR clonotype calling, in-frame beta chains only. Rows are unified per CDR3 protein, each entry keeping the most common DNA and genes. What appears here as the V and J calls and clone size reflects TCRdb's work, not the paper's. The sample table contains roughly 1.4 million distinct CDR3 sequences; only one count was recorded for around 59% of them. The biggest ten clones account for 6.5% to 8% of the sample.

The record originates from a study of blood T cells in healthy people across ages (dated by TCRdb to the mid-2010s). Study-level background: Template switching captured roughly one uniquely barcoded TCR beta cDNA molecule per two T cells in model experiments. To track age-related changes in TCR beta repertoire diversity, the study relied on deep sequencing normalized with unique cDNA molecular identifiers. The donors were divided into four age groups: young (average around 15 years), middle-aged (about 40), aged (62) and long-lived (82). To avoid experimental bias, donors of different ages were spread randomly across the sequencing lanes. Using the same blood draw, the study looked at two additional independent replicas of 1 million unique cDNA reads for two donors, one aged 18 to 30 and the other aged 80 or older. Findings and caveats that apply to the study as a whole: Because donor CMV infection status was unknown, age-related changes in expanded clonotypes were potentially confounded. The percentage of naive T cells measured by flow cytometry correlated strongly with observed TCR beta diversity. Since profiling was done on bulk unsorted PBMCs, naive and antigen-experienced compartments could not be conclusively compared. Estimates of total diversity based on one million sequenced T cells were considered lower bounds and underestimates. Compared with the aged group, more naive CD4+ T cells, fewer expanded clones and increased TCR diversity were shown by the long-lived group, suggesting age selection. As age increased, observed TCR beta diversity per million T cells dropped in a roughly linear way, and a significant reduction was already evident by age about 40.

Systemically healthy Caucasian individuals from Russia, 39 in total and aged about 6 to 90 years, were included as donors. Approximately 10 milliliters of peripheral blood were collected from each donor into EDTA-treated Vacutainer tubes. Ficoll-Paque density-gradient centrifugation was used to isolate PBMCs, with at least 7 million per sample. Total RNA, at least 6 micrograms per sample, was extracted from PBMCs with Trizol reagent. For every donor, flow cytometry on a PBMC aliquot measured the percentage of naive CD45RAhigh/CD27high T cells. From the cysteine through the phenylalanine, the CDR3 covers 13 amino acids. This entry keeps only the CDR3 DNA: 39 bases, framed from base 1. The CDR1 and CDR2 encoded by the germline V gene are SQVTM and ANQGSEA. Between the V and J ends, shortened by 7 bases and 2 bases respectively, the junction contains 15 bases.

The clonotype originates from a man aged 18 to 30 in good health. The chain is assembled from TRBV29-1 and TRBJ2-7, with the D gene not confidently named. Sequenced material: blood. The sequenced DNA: TGCAGCGGGGCCGGGCCCCTAACCTACGAGCAGTACTTC. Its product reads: CSGAGPLTYEQYF.